The following is a T cell receptor (beta chain) sequence with its context. The V end lost 2 bases, the J end lost 2 bases, and 15 bases lay between the germline ends. The CDR3 is 16 residues long. Germline loops: CDR1 MNHEY, CDR2 SMNVEV (reference sequence). This specimen belongs to a study of blood T cell repertoires in COVID-19. Study-level background: The samples span acute and convalescent COVID-19 from the United States, Italy and Spain.

Clones were sequenced by immunoSEQ multiplex PCR, and TCRdb holds only the in-frame ones, with some missing. Of 40,000 to 55,000 clones listed, approximately 86% are singletons. The chain recombines TRBV27 with TRBJ1-2, with D uncertain. The sequenced sample consisted of peripheral blood. This clonotype originated in a woman aged 80 or older with acute or convalescent COVID-19. The CDR3 spells CASSLIGNGINYGYTF. CDR3 nucleotides: TGTGCCAGCAGTTTAATCGGGAATGGAATAAACTATGGCTACACCTTC.